A single T cell receptor (beta chain) is shown here with its context. Its matching antigen is unknown. The data were taken from a study of vaccination effects on CD4 cells after COVID-19. Study-level findings and limits: Substantial clonal contraction characterized both infection- and vaccine-induced clones late after vaccination. Common cold coronavirus cross-reactivity was shown by only 1 of 255 vaccine-induced clones in healthy vaccinees.

The ViraFEST assay expanded antigen-specific CD4+ T cells with viral peptide pools before sequencing. The culture ran for roughly ten days before CD4+ T cells were isolated. The vaccine given was either BNT162b2 or mRNA-1273, in two doses. This table comes from immunoSEQ multiplex PCR, and its TCRdb copy is limited to in-frame clones, with some not included. Here the sample spans roughly 30,000 clones, roughly 70% being singletons. This specimen was CD4+ T cells from PBMCs cultured with HCoV-NL63 spike peptides, taken after COVID-19 vaccination. This TCR was recovered from a human donor who received a COVID-19 vaccine.

Here the CDR3 reads CASSLIVVGGRGTEAFF. The CDR3, as DNA: TGCGCCAGCAGCTTGATCGTCGTTGGAGGTCGGGGCACTGAAGCTTTCTTT. This rearrangement joins TRBV5-1 to TRBJ1-1; D is uncertain. Trimming cost V 1 base and J 4 bases, with 20 bases left between them. This CDR3 comprises 17 residues. The germline V gene encodes CDR1 SGHRS and CDR2 YFSETQ.